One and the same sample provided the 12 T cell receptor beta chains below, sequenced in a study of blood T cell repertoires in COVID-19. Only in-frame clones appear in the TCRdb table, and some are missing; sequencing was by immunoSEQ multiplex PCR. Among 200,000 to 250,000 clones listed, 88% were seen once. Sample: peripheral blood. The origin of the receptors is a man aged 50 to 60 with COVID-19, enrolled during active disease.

The CDR3 loop is CASSASGGWYEQYF. CDR3 sequence (DNA): TGTGCCAGCAGCGCGTCAGGGGGCTGGTACGAGCAGTACTTC. This rearrangement joins TRBV7-8 to TRBJ2-7; 8 positions agree with TRBD1. Germline CDR1 and CDR2: SGHVS and FQNEAQ. The V gene end was trimmed by 5 bases and the J gene end by 4 bases; junction bases not matched to a gene: 7. This CDR3 has 14 amino acids.

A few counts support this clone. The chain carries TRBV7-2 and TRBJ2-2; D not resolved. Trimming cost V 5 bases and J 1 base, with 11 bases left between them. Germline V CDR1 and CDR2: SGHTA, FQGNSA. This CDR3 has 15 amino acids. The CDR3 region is CASSLYDMNTGELFF. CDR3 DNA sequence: TGTGCCAGCAGCCTCTACGACATGAACACCGGGGAGCTGTTTTTT.

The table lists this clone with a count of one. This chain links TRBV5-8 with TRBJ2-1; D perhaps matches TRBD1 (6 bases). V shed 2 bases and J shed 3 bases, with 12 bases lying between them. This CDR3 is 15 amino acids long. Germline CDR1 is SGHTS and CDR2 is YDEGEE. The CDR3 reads CASSFLGHYYNEQFF. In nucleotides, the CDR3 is TGTGCCAGCAGCTTTCTGGGACACTACTACAATGAGCAGTTCTTC.

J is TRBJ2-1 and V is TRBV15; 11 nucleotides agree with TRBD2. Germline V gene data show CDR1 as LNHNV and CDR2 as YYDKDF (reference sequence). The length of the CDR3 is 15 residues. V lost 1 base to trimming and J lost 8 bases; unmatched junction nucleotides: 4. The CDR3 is CATSRGSGGVDEQFF. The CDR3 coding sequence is TGTGCCACCAGCAGAGGTAGCGGGGGGGTCGATGAGCAGTTCTTC.

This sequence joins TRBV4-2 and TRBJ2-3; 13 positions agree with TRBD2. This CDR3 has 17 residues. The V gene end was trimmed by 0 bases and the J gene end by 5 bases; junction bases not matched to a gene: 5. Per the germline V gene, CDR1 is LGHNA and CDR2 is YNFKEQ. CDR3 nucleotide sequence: TGTGCCAGCAGCCAAGATCAAGGGACTAGCGGGAAAGATACGCAGTATTTT. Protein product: CASSQDQGTSGKDTQYF.

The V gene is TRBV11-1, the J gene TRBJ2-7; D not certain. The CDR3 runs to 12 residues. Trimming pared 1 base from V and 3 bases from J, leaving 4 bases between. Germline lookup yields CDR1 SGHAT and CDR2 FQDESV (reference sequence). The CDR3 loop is CASSLGSYEQYF. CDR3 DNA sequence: TGTGCCAGCAGCTTAGGCAGCTACGAGCAGTACTTC.

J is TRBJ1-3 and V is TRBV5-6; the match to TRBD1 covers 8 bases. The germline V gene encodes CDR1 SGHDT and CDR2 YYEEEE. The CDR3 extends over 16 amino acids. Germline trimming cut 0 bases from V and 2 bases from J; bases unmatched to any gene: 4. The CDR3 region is CASSLARGRPGNTIYF. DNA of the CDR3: TGTGCCAGCAGCTTGGCCAGGGGGCGACCTGGAAACACCATATATTTT.

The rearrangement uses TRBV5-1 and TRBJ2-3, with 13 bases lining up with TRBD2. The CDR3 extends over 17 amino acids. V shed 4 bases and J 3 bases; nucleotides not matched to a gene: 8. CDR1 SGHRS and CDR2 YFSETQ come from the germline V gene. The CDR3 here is CASSRGLAGAETDTQYF. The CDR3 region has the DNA TGCGCCAGCAGCCGCGGACTAGCGGGGGCCGAAACAGATACGCAGTATTTT.

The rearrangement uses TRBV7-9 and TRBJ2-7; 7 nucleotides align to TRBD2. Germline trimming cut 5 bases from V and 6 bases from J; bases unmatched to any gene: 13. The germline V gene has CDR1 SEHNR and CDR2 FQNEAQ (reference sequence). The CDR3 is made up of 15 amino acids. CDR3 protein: CASSPQQGLVSEQYF. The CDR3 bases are TGTGCCAGCAGCCCACAACAAGGACTAGTGAGCGAGCAGTACTTC.

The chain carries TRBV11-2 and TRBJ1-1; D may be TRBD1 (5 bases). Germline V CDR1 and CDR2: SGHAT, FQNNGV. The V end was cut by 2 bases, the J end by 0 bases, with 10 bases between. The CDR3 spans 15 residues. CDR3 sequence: CASSLIAGLNTEAFF. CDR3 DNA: TGTGCCAGCAGCTTAATAGCGGGACTGAACACTGAAGCTTTCTTT.

The DNA for the CDR3 is TGTGCCAGCAGTGAACAGGAGGTAGGTCTGCAGCAGTTCTTC. Translation gives CASSEQEVGLQQFF. V and J are TRBV2 and TRBJ2-1, with TRBD2 as a possible D gene (5 bases). The CDR3 has 14 residues. Germline V gene lookup returns CDR1 SNHLY and CDR2 FYNNEI. The germline V and J ends were trimmed by 2 bases and 11 bases, with 16 bases remaining between them.

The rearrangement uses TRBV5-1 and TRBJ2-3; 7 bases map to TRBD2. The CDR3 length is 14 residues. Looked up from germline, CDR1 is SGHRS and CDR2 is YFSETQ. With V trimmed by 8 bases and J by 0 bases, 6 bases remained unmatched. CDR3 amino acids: CASKAGSSTDTQYF. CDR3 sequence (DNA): TGCGCCAGTAAAGCGGGGTCCAGCACAGATACGCAGTATTTT.